Each of the 26 T cell receptor beta chains below was sequenced from the same sample in a study of blood T cell repertoires in COVID-19. Clones were read by immunoSEQ multiplex PCR, and TCRdb kept only the in-frame ones, dropping some. The sample gives under 65,000 clones, roughly 89% of which show up once; about 8.1% is in the top ten. Specimen: peripheral blood. Every receptor here comes from a human donor in a cohort sampled during active COVID-19.

This chain uses TRBV27 with TRBJ2-1, with a tentative D call TRBD2 (6 bases). The length of the CDR3 is 14 residues. CDR1 MNHEY and CDR2 SMNVEV come from the germline V gene (reference sequence). Trimming took off 3 bases at V and 1 base at J, with 7 bases between the two ends. CDR3 sequence (DNA): TGTGCCAGCAGTTTTAGCGGATCCTACAATGAGCAGTTCTTC. Translation: CASSFSGSYNEQFF.

The V and J genes are TRBV30 and TRBJ1-2; no reliable D call. The CDR3 runs to 11 residues. The V end lost 4 bases, the J end lost 0 bases, and 3 bases lay between the germline ends. Germline V gene lookup returns CDR1 GTSNPN and CDR2 SVGIG (reference sequence). The CDR3 coding sequence is TGTGCCTGGAAGCCTAACTATGGCTACACCTTC. It translates to CAWKPNYGYTF.

The chain recombines TRBV6-1 with TRBJ1-4; tentative D call: TRBD1 (5 bases). The germline V gene has CDR1 MNHNS and CDR2 SASEGT. The CDR3 has 15 residues. V shed 4 bases and J shed 4 bases, with 13 bases lying between them. The CDR3, as DNA: TGTGCCAGCAGTGGAGCGACAGCGGGTAATGAAAAACTGTTTTTT. This sequence encodes CASSGATAGNEKLFF.

This clone was seen a single time. V is TRBV12-3 or TRBV12-4 and J is TRBJ1-2; D not resolved. The CDR3 has 11 residues. Trimming took 3 bases from V and 6 from J, leaving 5 bases between them. The CDR3 is CASSLRDGYTF. The CDR3 DNA is TGTGCCAGCAGTTTGAGGGATGGCTACACCTTC.

This rearrangement joins TRBV7-3 to TRBJ2-1; D possibly corresponds to TRBD1 (5 bases). The CDR3 runs 15 residues. V was clipped by 1 base and J by 3 bases, with 10 bases between them. The V gene's germline CDR1 is SGHTA and CDR2 FQGTGA. The CDR3: CASSLMGPIYNEQFF. The CDR3 DNA sequence: TGTGCCAGCAGCTTAATGGGGCCCATCTACAATGAGCAGTTCTTC. Filled out from reference TRBV7-3 and TRBJ2-1, the complete variable domain reads GAGVSQTPSNKVTEKGKYVELRCDPISGHTALYWYRQSLGQGPEFLIYFQGTGAADDSGLPNDRFFAVRPEGSVSTLKIQRTERGDSAVYLCASSLMGPIYNEQFFGPGTRLTVL.

The rearrangement joins TRBV5-4 to TRBJ2-5, with a weak D call TRBD2 (7 bases). CDR3 size: 14 residues. V was cut by 2 bases and J by 3 bases, with 11 bases left in between. The germline V gene has CDR1 SGHNT and CDR2 YYREEE (reference sequence). As DNA, the CDR3 is TGTGCCAGCAGCTTTCGGGGGGCGGAAGAGACCCAGTACTTC. Translating gives CASSFRGAEETQYF.

The rearrangement joins TRBV11-3 to TRBJ2-2; D not certain. Germline CDR1 and CDR2: SGHNT and YENEEA. The CDR3 is made up of 14 amino acids. V lost 4 bases to trimming and J lost 2 bases, with 8 bases between them. The CDR3 spells CASSSGSNTGELFF. The CDR3 bases are TGTGCCAGCAGCTCGGGTAGCAACACCGGGGAGCTGTTTTTT.

The V call is TRBV5-1, the J call TRBJ2-7; possibly TRBD2 for D (7 bases). The V gene lost 0 bases and the J gene lost 0 bases, with 22 bases spanning the gap. There are 19 residues in the CDR3. Germline CDR1 SGHRS, CDR2 YFSETQ. DNA for the CDR3: TGCGCCAGCAGCTTGGCCGGGGGGCGCGGGCGGGGGAGCTCCTACGAGCAGTACTTC. Translated, it gives CASSLAGGRGRGSSYEQYF.

The chain links TRBV29-1 to TRBJ2-7; TRBD2 matches at 10 bases. CDR1 SQVTM and CDR2 ANQGSEA come from the germline V gene. Trimming at V came to 2 bases and at J to 6 bases, leaving 7 bases not matched to a gene. CDR3 size: 14 residues. CDR3 amino acids: CSVESLAGEREQYF. The DNA for the CDR3 is TGCAGCGTTGAATCGCTAGCGGGAGAGCGCGAGCAGTACTTC.

The gene calls are TRBV6-5 and TRBJ2-7; 9 bases fit TRBD2. CDR1 and CDR2 (germline): MNHEY, SVGAGI. CDR3 length: 13 amino acids. Losses at the gene ends were 6 bases for V and 9 bases for J; bases not matched to a gene: 9. The DNA of the CDR3 is TGTGCCAGCAGGCTAGCGGGATCGCCGGCGCAGTACTTC. Amino acid sequence: CASRLAGSPAQYF.

This clone was found once. This chain uses TRBV10-3 with TRBJ2-1, with D perhaps matching TRBD2 (5 bases). The V end was cut by 8 bases, the J end by 2 bases, with 10 bases between. Germline V CDR1 and CDR2: ENHRY, SYGVKD. This CDR3 is 13 amino acids long. The CDR3 DNA sequence: TGTGCCATCGGGCCCGGGGCCTACAATGAGCAGTTCTTC. It is translated as CAIGPGAYNEQFF.

Within the sample, this clone is medium-sized. This rearrangement joins TRBV28 to TRBJ2-5; 9 bases agree with TRBD2. In germline, CDR1 is MDHEN, CDR2 SYDVKM. This CDR3 comprises 15 residues. V lost 3 bases to trimming and J lost 2 bases; unmatched junction nucleotides: 4. The CDR3 DNA reads as TGTGCCAGCAGTTTCGGGCGGGAGGGACAAGAGACCCAGTACTTC. Encoded protein: CASSFGREGQETQYF.

The rearrangement uses TRBV18 and TRBJ1-5, with D possibly being TRBD1 (6 bases). Trimming stripped 4 bases from V and 11 bases from J, with 27 bases between. The CDR3 length is 17 residues. Germline loops: CDR1 KGHSH, CDR2 LQKENI. The CDR3 is CASSLDLGQSSLMAQHF. The CDR3 nucleotides read TGTGCCAGCTCACTTGACCTCGGACAGTCCTCCCTGATGGCCCAGCATTTT.

This chain links TRBV15 with TRBJ1-6, with no clear D. Between the trimmed V and J ends, which lost 1 base and 9 bases, there was a span of 10 bases. CDR1 is LNHNV and CDR2 is YYDKDF in the germline V gene (reference sequence). This CDR3 is 14 amino acids long. CDR3 sequence (DNA): TGTGCCACCAGCAGAGTCGGGAGACTTTCACCCCTCCACTTT. Translated, it gives CATSRVGRLSPLHF.

This clone was detected once. The genes are TRBV7-9 and TRBJ2-2, with 8 bases that match TRBD1. Germline values: CDR1 SEHNR, CDR2 FQNEAQ (reference sequence). V gave up 2 bases and J gave up 0 bases; unmatched junction bases: 5. The CDR3 length is 17 residues. Here the CDR3 reads CASSLIPGGANTGELFF. As DNA, the CDR3 is TGTGCCAGCAGCTTAATACCAGGGGGCGCGAACACCGGGGAGCTGTTTTTT.

CDR3 in amino acids: CARSYAGPVDTQYF. CDR3 DNA sequence: TGTGCCAGAAGTTACGCGGGGCCGGTAGATACGCAGTATTTT. The chain has TRBV5-3 and TRBJ2-3, with D maybe TRBD2 (6 bases). TRBV5-3 has ORF status, its function being uncertain. Trimming removed 5 bases from V and 5 bases from J, with 15 bases in between. There are 14 residues in the CDR3.

J is TRBJ2-7 and V is TRBV19; D possibly corresponds to TRBD1 (6 bases). Germline assignment: CDR1 LNHDA and CDR2 SQIVND (reference sequence). The V end lost 7 bases, the J end lost 1 base, and 20 bases lay between the germline ends. This CDR3 comprises 16 residues. Written as DNA, the CDR3 is TGTGCCAGTAAACGACCAAACGGGACACATTCCTACGAGCAGTACTTC. This encodes CASKRPNGTHSYEQYF.

The table lists this clone with a few counts. V is TRBV19 and J is TRBJ2-5, with D possibly being TRBD2 (5 bases). CDR1 LNHDA and CDR2 SQIVND come from the germline V gene (reference sequence). This CDR3 contains 14 residues. The V and J ends lost 5 bases and 1 base respectively, with 11 bases between them. The CDR3 region is CASSSAGIQETQYF. Here the CDR3 DNA reads TGTGCCAGTAGTTCCGCCGGGATCCAAGAGACCCAGTACTTC. Using reference TRBV19 and TRBJ2-5 for the parts outside the CDR3, the full variable domain is DGGITQSPKYLFRKEGQNVTLSCEQNLNHDAMYWYRQDPGQGLRLIYYSQIVNDFQKGDIAEGYSVSREKKESFPLTVTSAQKNPTAFYLCASSSAGIQETQYFGPGTRLLVL.

The chain is built from TRBV14 and TRBJ2-1, with 13 bases matching TRBD2. V lost 5 bases to trimming and J lost 7 bases; unmatched junction nucleotides: 8. This CDR3 region has 16 residues. Germline V gene sequence: CDR1 SGHDN, CDR2 FVKESK. The DNA for the CDR3 is TGTGCCAGCAGCGCTGGACTAGCGGGAGTCAAGAATGAGCAGTTCTTC. Translating it yields CASSAGLAGVKNEQFF.

The chain recombines TRBV6-1 with TRBJ2-7, with D possibly being TRBD1 (5 bases). CDR1 MNHNS and CDR2 SASEGT come from the germline V gene. Trimming removed 1 base at V and 6 bases at J, with 19 bases between. The CDR3 has 16 residues. The CDR3 nucleotides read TGTGCCAGCAGTGAAGTGGGTGGCAGGGTTATCGGCGAGCAGTACTTC. It yields the protein CASSEVGGRVIGEQYF.

The genes are TRBV11-3 and TRBJ2-3; the D gene is possibly TRBD2 (6 bases). Germline CDR1 SGHNT, CDR2 YENEEA. V lost 2 bases and J lost 4, with 16 bases in between. This CDR3 region has 16 residues. The CDR3 nucleotides are TGTGCCAGCAGCTTATCTTCCGGGAGTGGCGCAGATACGCAGTATTTT. It translates to CASSLSSGSGADTQYF.

The chain has TRBV5-1 and TRBJ1-1; D perhaps matches TRBD1 (5 bases). This CDR3 region has 14 residues. V lost 2 bases, J lost 0 bases, and 8 bases lay in between. The germline CDR1 and CDR2 sequences are SGHRS and YFSETQ. The DNA of the CDR3 is TGCGCCAGCAGCTTCGCAGGGTTGAACACTGAAGCTTTCTTT. It codes for CASSFAGLNTEAFF.

The CDR3 reads CAGAPGTGYNEQFF. For the CDR3, the DNA is TGTGCCGGCGCTCCCGGTACAGGCTACAATGAGCAGTTCTTC. The chain recombines TRBV7-5 with TRBJ2-1; the table names TRBD1, a call not compared with the DNA. TRBV7-5 is shown as a pseudogene. The length of the CDR3 is 14 residues.

This chain uses TRBV6-1 with TRBJ2-4; possibly TRBD1 for D (6 bases). With 1 base removed from V and 0 bases from J, the gap between germline ends came to 10 bases. CDR1 MNHNS and CDR2 SASEGT come from the germline V gene. This CDR3 is built from 16 residues. CDR3 nucleotide sequence: TGTGCCAGCAGTGAAGATTGGGGGCTAGCCAAAAACATTCAGTACTTC. Translated: CASSEDWGLAKNIQYF.

The gene calls are TRBV7-9 and TRBJ1-4; TRBD1 agrees at 9 bases. Trimming removed 5 bases from V and 8 bases from J; junction bases left unmatched: 9. The CDR3 has 15 residues. Germline V gives CDR1 SEHNR, CDR2 FQNEAQ (reference sequence). The CDR3 reads CASSLGQGIGEKLFF. CDR3 nucleotides: TGTGCCAGCAGCCTCGGACAGGGGATAGGAGAAAAACTGTTTTTT.

CDR3 protein: CASSRPGKDTQYF. The DNA of the CDR3 is TGTGCCAGCAGCCGGCCGGGGAAAGATACGCAGTATTTT. This sequence joins TRBV5-4 and TRBJ2-3; a weak D match, TRBD2 (5 bases). CDR1 SGHNT and CDR2 YYREEE come from the germline V gene (reference sequence). Trimming removed 4 bases at V and 5 bases at J, with 11 bases between. This CDR3 comprises 13 residues.